Included here is one T cell receptor beta chain sequence, with context. This sample is drawn from a study of blood T cell repertoires in COVID-19. CDR1 is KGHDR and CDR2 is SFDVKD in the germline V gene. V was pared by 4 bases and J by 6 bases, with 7 bases of the junction left unmatched. The CDR3 length is 14 residues. Per the original methods: Amplification of reference gene primers was used by the study to estimate nucleated cell counts. Clones were read by immunoSEQ multiplex PCR, and TCRdb kept only the in-frame ones, dropping some. The V and J calls and clone size were taken over from that table, and D and trimming were inferred from the DNA. Among fewer than 85,000 clones listed, roughly 89% were seen once.

Sequenced: peripheral blood. The chain employs TRBV24-1 and TRBJ2-7; 8 nucleotides agree with TRBD2. The origin of this receptor is a human donor in a cohort sampled during active COVID-19. CDR3 in amino acids: CATSDPGLGGEQYF. The CDR3 DNA sequence: TGTGCCACCAGTGACCCGGGACTAGGGGGCGAGCAGTACTTC.